Described below is a single T cell receptor (beta chain) sequence and its context. The source of the sample is a study of patients and donors after allogeneic stem cell transplantation. MiXCR, applied by TCRdb to the RT-PCR reads, yields one record per CDR3 protein. This table holds approximately 160,000 distinct CDR3 sequences, about 30% found once. This TCR was sampled from a human donor who was either an allogeneic HSCT recipient or a stem cell or donor lymphocyte infusion donor (not recorded which). It is not recorded whose cells these are; they may come from a transplant donor. Sample: blood, either unsorted or a sorted T cell fraction (not recorded which).

Written as DNA, the CDR3 is TGTGCCAGCAGCCTAGCGGAAGCCTACGAGCAGTACTTC. Translated, it gives CASSLAEAYEQYF. V is TRBV27 and J is TRBJ2-7; 7 bases are a match to TRBD2. Losses at the gene ends were 6 bases for V and 2 bases for J; bases not matched to a gene: 4. Germline loops: CDR1 MNHEY, CDR2 SMNVEV (reference sequence). The CDR3 is 13 residues long.